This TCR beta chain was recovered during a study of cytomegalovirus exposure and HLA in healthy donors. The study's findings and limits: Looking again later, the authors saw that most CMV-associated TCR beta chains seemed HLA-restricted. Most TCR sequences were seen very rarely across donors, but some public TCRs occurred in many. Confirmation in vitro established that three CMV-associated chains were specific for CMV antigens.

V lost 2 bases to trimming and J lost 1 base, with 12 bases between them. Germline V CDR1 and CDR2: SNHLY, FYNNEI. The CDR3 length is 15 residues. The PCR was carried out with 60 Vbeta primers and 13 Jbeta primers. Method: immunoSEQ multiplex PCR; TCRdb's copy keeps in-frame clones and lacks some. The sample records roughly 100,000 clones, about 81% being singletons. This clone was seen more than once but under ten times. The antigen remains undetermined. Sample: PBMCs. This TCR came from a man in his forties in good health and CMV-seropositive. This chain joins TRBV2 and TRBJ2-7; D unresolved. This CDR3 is CASSEMVTASYEQYF. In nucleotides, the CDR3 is TGTGCCAGCAGTGAAATGGTAACAGCTTCCTACGAGCAGTACTTC.